These 24 T cell receptor beta chains were sequenced from one sample in a study of OX40 agonist ivuxolimab in advanced cancers. Here immunoSEQ multiplex PCR was the method, and the copy in TCRdb shows in-frame clones only, minus some. In the table there are fewer than 80,000 clones, about 84% of which are singletons. The specimen was CD4+ or CD8+ T cells sorted from blood, collected in a trial of the OX40 agonist ivuxolimab. Receptor source: an adult with an advanced solid tumor such as melanoma, head and neck, liver or kidney cancer.

The chain has TRBV6-5 and TRBJ2-5; D ambiguous. Germline-derived CDR1 and CDR2 are MNHEY and SVGAGI. Trimming pared 4 bases from V and 2 bases from J, leaving 17 bases between. The CDR3 loop spans 16 amino acids. For the CDR3, the DNA is TGTGCCAGCAGTTTATTTGGGGTAAATGGACAAGAGACCCAGTACTTC. Its translation is CASSLFGVNGQETQYF.

The V and J genes are TRBV7-3 and TRBJ2-3; tentative D call: TRBD1 (6 bases). Per germline, CDR1 SGHTA and CDR2 FQGTGA. The CDR3 sequence is 14 residues long. V was trimmed by 2 bases and J by 2 bases, leaving 8 bases between them. CDR3 residues: CASSLAGVTDTQYF. The CDR3 bases are TGTGCCAGCAGCTTAGCAGGGGTCACAGATACGCAGTATTTT.

The chain is built from TRBV28 and TRBJ2-1; 7 nucleotides agree with TRBD1. The CDR3 length is 13 residues. With V trimmed by 8 bases and J by 9 bases, 10 bases remained unmatched. From germline, CDR1 is MDHEN and CDR2 SYDVKM. CDR3: CASGSTGVGEQFF. The CDR3 nucleotides read TGTGCCAGCGGTTCCACAGGGGTGGGTGAGCAGTTCTTC.

The rearrangement links TRBV9 to TRBJ2-3; no definite D call. V gave up 0 bases and J gave up 2 bases, with 7 bases separating them. From germline, CDR1 is SGDLS and CDR2 YYNGEE. The CDR3 has 14 residues. DNA for the CDR3: TGTGCCAGCAGCGTAGATTGGAACACAGATACGCAGTATTTT. It specifies CASSVDWNTDTQYF.

This clone was seen more than once but under ten times. This chain uses TRBV19 with TRBJ1-5; D unresolved. V was cut by 7 bases and J by 4 bases, with 14 bases left in between. CDR1 is LNHDA, CDR2 SQIVND, per germline (reference sequence). This CDR3 is built from 14 residues. The CDR3 sequence: CASTLRPGNQPQHF. CDR3 DNA sequence: TGTGCCAGTACCCTCCGGCCTGGAAATCAGCCCCAGCATTTT.

The chain is built from TRBV5-5 and TRBJ2-5; the D gene is possibly TRBD1 (5 bases). Deletions cut 1 base from V and 1 base from J, with 8 bases between. The CDR3 covers 14 residues. CDR1 and CDR2 from the germline V gene are SGHKS and YYEKEE (reference sequence). Here the CDR3 reads CASSLRGFQETQYF. CDR3 DNA: TGTGCCAGCAGCTTGAGGGGCTTCCAAGAGACCCAGTACTTC. Complete variable domain (other parts from reference TRBV5-5 and TRBJ2-5): DAGVTQSPTHLIKTRGQQVTLRCSPISGHKSVSWYQQVLGQGPQFIFQYYEKEERGRGNFPDRFSARQFPNYSSELNVNALLLGDSALYLCASSLRGFQETQYFGPGTRLLVL.

The chain is built from TRBV2 and TRBJ2-7, with TRBD2 identical over 12 bases. CDR1 and CDR2 from the germline V gene are SNHLY and FYNNEI. The junction had 8 bases not matched to a gene; V was cut back by 7 bases and J by 1 base. The CDR3 is 16 residues long. The CDR3 loop is CASTTTSGSLSYEQYF. Written as DNA, the CDR3 is TGTGCCAGCACCACGACTAGCGGGAGTTTATCCTACGAGCAGTACTTC.

V usage is TRBV5-6 and J usage is TRBJ1-2; D not resolved. The CDR3 loop spans 13 amino acids. Germline lookup yields CDR1 SGHDT and CDR2 YYEEEE. Trimming left V 0 bases short and J 1 base short, with 4 bases between. Here the CDR3 DNA reads TGTGCCAGCAGCTTGGCTGATAACTATGGCTACACCTTC. It is translated as CASSLADNYGYTF.

The CDR3, as DNA: TGTGCCAGCTCAGATAACAGGGGGAGCCACTACAATGAGCAGTTCTTC. It translates to CASSDNRGSHYNEQFF. This sequence joins TRBV18 and TRBJ2-1; 8 bases match TRBD1. The CDR3 is 16 amino acids. V gave up 5 bases and J gave up 3 bases; unmatched junction bases: 9. Germline V gene data show CDR1 as KGHSH and CDR2 as LQKENI.

The chain links TRBV7-2 to TRBJ1-1; D remains unclear. Per germline, CDR1 SGHTA and CDR2 FQGNSA. CDR3 length: 11 residues. Trimming shortened V by 4 bases and J by 5 bases, and 5 bases separated the two germline ends. In DNA, the CDR3 is TGTGCCAGCAGCTCTGGGACTGAAGCTTTCTTT. Its translation is CASSSGTEAFF.

The chain couples TRBV19 to TRBJ2-5; no clear D gene. The CDR3 extends over 14 amino acids. Looked up from germline, CDR1 is LNHDA and CDR2 is SQIVND (reference sequence). V lost 6 bases and J 5 bases, leaving 16 bases between the germline ends. The CDR3 loop reads CASSKDPGWETQYF. The CDR3 bases are TGTGCCAGTAGCAAAGATCCTGGATGGGAGACCCAGTACTTC.

The chain has TRBV7-9 and TRBJ2-7, with unresolved D. Trimming took off 0 bases at V and 0 bases at J, with 3 bases between the two ends. The CDR3 is made up of 13 amino acids. The germline V gene encodes CDR1 SEHNR and CDR2 FQNEAQ (reference sequence). CDR3 sequence: CASSLANSYEQYF. The CDR3 DNA reads TGTGCCAGCAGCTTAGCGAACTCCTACGAGCAGTACTTC.

The J gene is TRBJ2-1, the V gene TRBV7-6; no definite D call. The CDR3 is made up of 14 amino acids. V gave up 2 bases and J gave up 6 bases, with 11 bases separating them. The germline V gene encodes CDR1 SGHVS and CDR2 FNYEAQ. CDR3: CASSLFNVANEQFF. The DNA of the CDR3 is TGTGCCAGCAGCTTATTTAACGTCGCCAATGAGCAGTTCTTC.

This rearrangement joins TRBV5-6 to TRBJ2-5, with D perhaps being TRBD1 or TRBD2 (5 bases each). CDR1 and CDR2 (germline): SGHDT, YYEEEE. The CDR3 totals 15 residues. Trimming cost V 2 bases and J 4 bases, with 15 bases left between them. Here the CDR3 DNA reads TGTGCCAGCAGCTTAGAAAAGTTGAGGGGAGAGACCCAGTACTTC. This codes for CASSLEKLRGETQYF.

The chain has TRBV7-8 and TRBJ1-4; possible D gene TRBD1, 6 bases. The CDR3 is 16 amino acids. Between the trimmed V and J ends, which lost 4 bases and 3 bases, there was a span of 15 bases. In germline, CDR1 is SGHVS, CDR2 FQNEAQ. The chain's CDR3 is CASSSLNRAANEKLFF. CDR3 in DNA: TGTGCCAGCAGCTCCCTAAACAGGGCCGCTAATGAAAAACTGTTTTTT.

The chain carries TRBV7-8 and TRBJ2-5; D is possibly TRBD1 (6 bases). Trimming removed 3 bases from V and 1 base from J, with 9 bases in between. The CDR3 is 14 amino acids. In germline, CDR1 is SGHVS, CDR2 FQNEAQ. CDR3 in DNA: TGTGCCAGCAGCTTCGGGACAACCCAAGAGACCCAGTACTTC. Residues: CASSFGTTQETQYF. The full variable domain, its missing parts supplied by reference TRBV7-8 and TRBJ2-5, is GAGVSQSPRYKVAKRGQDVALRCDPISGHVSLFWYQQALGQGPEFLTYFQNEAQLDKSGLPSDRFFAERPEGSVSTLKIQRTQQEDSAVYLCASSFGTTQETQYFGPGTRLLVL.

The V gene is TRBV19, the J gene TRBJ1-6; the D is unclear. Between the trimmed V and J ends, which lost 2 bases and 7 bases, there was a span of 12 bases. This CDR3 is built from 15 residues. Per germline, CDR1 LNHDA and CDR2 SQIVND (reference sequence). The CDR3 DNA reads as TGTGCCAGTAGTATACCCGGGGTTAGGAATTCACCCCTCCACTTT. This codes for CASSIPGVRNSPLHF.

The CDR3 reads CATVMGQANHGYTF. CDR3 DNA sequence: TGCGCCACCGTTATGGGACAGGCTAATCATGGCTACACCTTC. V is TRBV10-2 and J is TRBJ1-2; TRBD1 aligns across 8 bases. Trimming at V came to 10 bases and at J to 6 bases, leaving 13 bases not matched to a gene. The CDR3 loop spans 14 amino acids. Germline V gene lookup returns CDR1 WSHSY and CDR2 SAAADI.

The chain couples TRBV5-1 to TRBJ2-5, with D possibly being TRBD1 (5 bases). CDR1 and CDR2 (germline): SGHRS, YFSETQ. V lost 0 bases and J lost 0, with 12 bases in between. CDR3 length: 16 residues. Here the CDR3 reads CASSLDRSWYQETQYF. For the CDR3, the DNA is TGCGCCAGCAGCTTGGACAGGAGCTGGTACCAAGAGACCCAGTACTTC.

The chain has TRBV27 and TRBJ1-4, with TRBD1 as a possible D gene (5 bases). Trimming took off 1 base at V and 1 base at J, with 19 bases between the two ends. Germline CDR1 is MNHEY and CDR2 is SMNVEV (reference sequence). The CDR3 has 19 residues. DNA of the CDR3: TGTGCCAGCAGTTTATGGGCCCCTCGTCAGGGCGTAACTAATGAAAAACTGTTTTTT. Encoded protein: CASSLWAPRQGVTNEKLFF.

This chain connects TRBV10-3 to TRBJ1-3; 10 bases line up with TRBD1. Germline trimming cut 3 bases from V and 3 bases from J; bases unmatched to any gene: 5. Looked up from germline, CDR1 is ENHRY and CDR2 is SYGVKD. This CDR3 is 16 amino acids long. The CDR3 loop reads CAISDIGQGVGNTIYF. In nucleotides, the CDR3 is TGTGCCATCAGTGATATAGGACAGGGGGTTGGAAACACCATATATTTT.

The chain couples TRBV15 to TRBJ2-7; TRBD1 might be the D (6 bases). Germline lookup yields CDR1 LNHNV and CDR2 YYDKDF (reference sequence). This CDR3 is built from 15 residues. Trimming pared 4 bases from V and 2 bases from J, leaving 15 bases between. The CDR3: CATSTYRDTTYEQYF. The CDR3 bases are TGTGCCACCAGCACATACCGGGACACCACCTACGAGCAGTACTTC.

This clone showed up just a few times. This chain uses TRBV18 with TRBJ2-7; 8 bases are shared with TRBD2. The V segment lost 6 bases and the J segment 3 bases; nucleotides outside the gene matches: 10. Germline V gene sequence: CDR1 KGHSH, CDR2 LQKENI. There are 15 residues in the CDR3. The CDR3 DNA sequence: TGTGCCAGCTCCCGATCCGGCGGGAGGAACTACGAGCAGTACTTC. Encoded protein: CASSRSGGRNYEQYF.

This chain links TRBV27 with TRBJ1-5; D ambiguous. Germline V gene sequence: CDR1 MNHEY, CDR2 SMNVEV (reference sequence). V shed 0 bases and J shed 1 base, with 7 bases lying between them. The length of the CDR3 is 15 residues. CDR3 region: CASSLSWGSNQPQHF. CDR3 coding DNA: TGTGCCAGCAGTTTATCATGGGGAAGCAATCAGCCCCAGCATTTT.